Sequencing of this T cell receptor (beta chain) was carried out in a study of vaccination and CD4 T cells after COVID-19. The overall study: Convalescent patients gave post-COVID blood a median around 91 days post-diagnosis, range 35 to 161.

Concerning this clonotype: Its antigen is not identified.

Germline CDR1 reads SGDLS; CDR2 reads YYNGEE. The V end lost 4 bases, the J end lost 0 bases, and 14 bases lay between the germline ends. The length of the CDR3 is 16 residues. This sample's treatment: approximately nine-day PBMC culture with coronavirus spike peptide pools or control peptides (ViraFEST assay). Around 2.1 million PBMCs went into each well for culture with about 10 IU/ml IL-2 and 7.5 to 10 ug/ml peptide pools. The assay that was used to sequence DNA from cultured CD4+ T cells was the Oncomine TCR Beta short-read assay. Via MiXCR, TCRdb re-called the PCR reads, giving one row per CDR3 protein. The sample holds about 13,000 distinct CDR3 sequences, 60% to 70% seen once.

The TCR originated in a human donor who had recovered from COVID-19. The specimen was CD4+ T cells from blood, cultured in vitro. The rearrangement uses TRBV9 and TRBJ2-1, with D possibly being TRBD2 (5 bases). The CDR3 spells CASSSRSVGSYNEQFF. The CDR3 bases are TGTGCCAGCAGCTCACGTAGCGTTGGCTCCTACAATGAGCAGTTCTTC.